Listed below are T cell receptor beta chains from one sample, sequenced in a study of metastatic and nonmetastatic thyroid tumors. MiXCR reprocessed the PCR reads for TCRdb. Seen here are some 10,000 clones, approximately 30% observed once, and the top ten hold roughly a tenth. Sequenced sample: tumor tissue. These receptor sequences come from a male donor with papillary thyroid cancer or a benign thyroid nodule (not recorded which). Some clones in this sample may be carry-over from other donors' samples. Each CDR3 is given with its conserved first and last residue. Each record gives: V gene, clone size, D gene, J gene, CDR3 DNA, CDR3 protein. A D gene is named only where the DNA matches it firmly. A row's size may be missing; if present it is once, few, many or a size class.

V gene: TRBV5-4; clone size: many; D gene: TRBD1; J gene: TRBJ1-1; CDR3 DNA: TGTGCCAGCAGCACTGGACAGGGGAGCACTGAAGCTTTCTTT; CDR3 protein: CASSTGQGSTEAFF
V gene: TRBV7-3; clone size: few; D gene: TRBD2; J gene: TRBJ2-2; CDR3 DNA: TGTGCCAGCAGCTTGCTGAGCGGGACCTCCGGGGAGCTGTTTTTT; CDR3 protein: CASSLLSGTSGELFF
V gene: TRBV5-1; clone size: -; D gene: -; J gene: TRBJ1-1; CDR3 DNA: TGCGCCAGCAGTCTACAGGGAGAGAGGACTGAAGCTTTCTTT; CDR3 protein: CASSLQGERTEAFF
V gene: TRBV4-1; clone size: many; D gene: -; J gene: TRBJ2-5; CDR3 DNA: TGCGCCAGCAGTCCTCTTCTAGCTCCACGGAAGACCCAGTACTTC; CDR3 protein: CASSPLLAPRKTQYF
V gene: TRBV12-3/TRBV12-4; clone size: medium-sized; D gene: -; J gene: TRBJ1-3; CDR3 DNA: TGTGCCAGCAGTATCGACGGGACTTTAAATGGAAACACCATATATTTT; CDR3 protein: CASSIDGTLNGNTIYF
V gene: TRBV6-1; clone size: few; D gene: -; J gene: TRBJ2-5; CDR3 DNA: TGTGCCAGCAGTGAATCCGCGGGATGCGCGGAGACCCAGTACTTC; CDR3 protein: CASSESAGCAETQYF
V gene: TRBV7-9; clone size: medium-sized; D gene: -; J gene: TRBJ2-7; CDR3 DNA: TGTGCCAGCAGCTTAGACCCCCCCGGGGCCTACGAGCAGTACTTC; CDR3 protein: CASSLDPPGAYEQYF
V gene: TRBV6-1; clone size: -; D gene: -; J gene: TRBJ2-3; CDR3 DNA: TGTGCCAGCAGTGAAGAGAGAGGGGGGTGGGCGGATACGCAGTATTTT; CDR3 protein: CASSEERGGWADTQYF
V gene: TRBV12-3/TRBV12-4; clone size: -; D gene: TRBD1; J gene: TRBJ1-1; CDR3 DNA: TGTGCCAGCAGCGTCAGGGGGTATGCTGAAGCTTTCTTT; CDR3 protein: CASSVRGYAEAFF
V gene: TRBV20-1; clone size: -; D gene: -; J gene: TRBJ2-7; CDR3 DNA: TGCATTGCTCCAACCGGCGCAACCTACGAACAGTACTTC; CDR3 protein: CIAPTGATYEQYF
V gene: TRBV20-1; clone size: -; D gene: -; J gene: TRBJ2-7; CDR3 DNA: TGCAGTGCTAGACTCCGGGGGCCCCTCCAATACGAGCAGTACTTC; CDR3 protein: CSARLRGPLQYEQYF
V gene: TRBV11-2; clone size: -; D gene: -; J gene: TRBJ1-2; CDR3 DNA: TGTGCCAGCAGCTTAGTCTTCCTTCAGGGGAACGTGGGTGGCTACACCTTC; CDR3 protein: CASSLVFLQGNVGGYTF
V gene: TRBV20-1; clone size: many; D gene: TRBD1; J gene: TRBJ1-1; CDR3 DNA: TGCAGTGCTGTTCCGGGACAGGGAATTTCGAACGCTGAAGCTTTCTTT; CDR3 protein: CSAVPGQGISNAEAFF
V gene: TRBV30; clone size: medium-sized; D gene: TRBD1; J gene: TRBJ1-2; CDR3 DNA: TGTGCCTGGAGCCAGGGGGGTGGCTACACCTTC; CDR3 protein: CAWSQGGGYTF
V gene: TRBV27; clone size: large; D gene: -; J gene: TRBJ1-2; CDR3 DNA: TGTGCCAGCAGTCCTACCCTGACTAATAACTATGGCTACACCTTC; CDR3 protein: CASSPTLTNNYGYTF
V gene: TRBV6-2/TRBV6-3; clone size: -; D gene: -; J gene: TRBJ2-7; CDR3 DNA: TGTGCCAGCAGTTCTCACAACAGGGAACCCTACGAGCAGTACTTC; CDR3 protein: CASSSHNREPYEQYF
V gene: TRBV19; clone size: -; D gene: TRBD2; J gene: TRBJ2-1; CDR3 DNA: TGTGCCAGTAGTGTAGACCGGGCTAGCGGCTTCTACAATGAGCAGTTCTTC; CDR3 protein: CASSVDRASGFYNEQFF
V gene: TRBV7-3; clone size: once; D gene: TRBD2; J gene: TRBJ2-3; CDR3 DNA: TGTGCCAGCAGCTTGACTAGCGGGATAGAAGATACGCAGTATTTT; CDR3 protein: CASSLTSGIEDTQYF
V gene: TRBV5-5; clone size: -; D gene: -; J gene: TRBJ1-1; CDR3 DNA: TGTGCCAGCAGCGGGTACACTCGGGGGAACACTGAAGCTTTCTTT; CDR3 protein: CASSGYTRGNTEAFF
V gene: TRBV28; clone size: few; D gene: -; J gene: TRBJ2-7; CDR3 DNA: TGTGCCAGCAGTCACCGTTATCAGCAGTACTTC; CDR3 protein: CASSHRYQQYF
V gene: TRBV18; clone size: many; D gene: -; J gene: TRBJ2-2; CDR3 DNA: TGTGCCAGCTCACCATCAGACAGAACGAACACCGGGGAGCTGTTTTTT; CDR3 protein: CASSPSDRTNTGELFF
V gene: TRBV12-3/TRBV12-4; clone size: medium-sized; D gene: TRBD1; J gene: TRBJ1-2; CDR3 DNA: TGTGCCAGCAGCATTGACAGGGCCTATGGCTACACCTTC; CDR3 protein: CASSIDRAYGYTF
V gene: TRBV20-1; clone size: -; D gene: -; J gene: TRBJ2-7; CDR3 DNA: TGCAGTGCTAGAGATGCTGGGGGAATTAGGCCGTACTTC; CDR3 protein: CSARDAGGIRPYF
V gene: TRBV5-8; clone size: medium-sized; D gene: -; J gene: TRBJ1-1; CDR3 DNA: TGTGCCAGCAGCCCCCGGTGGGGTTTGAACACTGAAGCTTTCTTT; CDR3 protein: CASSPRWGLNTEAFF
V gene: TRBV30; clone size: -; D gene: -; J gene: TRBJ1-6; CDR3 DNA: TGTGCCTGGGGGCGAGGCTTAGGGGGAGATTCACCCCTCCACTTT; CDR3 protein: CAWGRGLGGDSPLHF
V gene: TRBV6-1; clone size: many; D gene: -; J gene: TRBJ1-1; CDR3 DNA: TGTGCCAGCAGTGAAGCCTCCCTGAACACTGAAGCTTTCTTT; CDR3 protein: CASSEASLNTEAFF
V gene: TRBV6-5; clone size: medium-sized; D gene: -; J gene: TRBJ1-2; CDR3 DNA: TGTGCCAGCAGTTACTATGGCTACACCTTC; CDR3 protein: CASSYYGYTF
V gene: TRBV7-2; clone size: few; D gene: -; J gene: TRBJ2-7; CDR3 DNA: TGTGCCAGCAGCTTGGGGCTGAACGAGCAGTACTTC; CDR3 protein: CASSLGLNEQYF
V gene: TRBV7-2; clone size: few; D gene: -; J gene: TRBJ2-7; CDR3 DNA: TGTGCCAGCAGCGTGACTAGCTACGAGCAGTACTTC; CDR3 protein: CASSVTSYEQYF
V gene: TRBV7-6; clone size: -; D gene: TRBD1; J gene: TRBJ2-7; CDR3 DNA: TGTGCTAGCAGCTTGGGGACAGGTGGGACCTACGAGCAGTACTTC; CDR3 protein: CASSLGTGGTYEQYF
V gene: TRBV9; clone size: -; D gene: TRBD1; J gene: TRBJ1-2; CDR3 DNA: TGTGCCAGCAGCGTCGGGGGGACAGGGGGCGATGGCTACACCTTC; CDR3 protein: CASSVGGTGGDGYTF
V gene: TRBV6-4; clone size: medium-sized; D gene: -; J gene: TRBJ2-3; CDR3 DNA: TGTGCCAGCAGTGACTCGCACGGTCACGGCACAGATACGCAGTATTTT; CDR3 protein: CASSDSHGHGTDTQYF
V gene: TRBV19; clone size: few; D gene: -; J gene: TRBJ1-2; CDR3 DNA: TGTGCCAGTAGTATAAGAGCGGGAAACTATGGCTACACCTTC; CDR3 protein: CASSIRAGNYGYTF
V gene: TRBV6-5; clone size: many; D gene: TRBD2; J gene: TRBJ2-1; CDR3 DNA: TGTGCCAGCAGCTCCTATGGACTAGCGGATGACAATGAGCAGTTCTTC; CDR3 protein: CASSSYGLADDNEQFF
V gene: TRBV6-4; clone size: medium-sized; D gene: -; J gene: TRBJ1-5; CDR3 DNA: TGTGCCAGCAGTGAAGATTATAGCAATCAGCCCCAGCATTTT; CDR3 protein: CASSEDYSNQPQHF
V gene: TRBV6-6; clone size: medium-sized; D gene: TRBD2; J gene: TRBJ2-1; CDR3 DNA: TGTGCCAGCAGAGGAATGGGACTAGCGGGAGGAAGATCCTACAATGAGCAGTTCTTC; CDR3 protein: CASRGMGLAGGRSYNEQFF
V gene: TRBV6-1; clone size: -; D gene: TRBD2; J gene: TRBJ2-7; CDR3 DNA: TGTGCCAGCAGTCCGGGACTAACTAACTACGAGCAGTACTTC; CDR3 protein: CASSPGLTNYEQYF
V gene: TRBV27; clone size: -; D gene: TRBD2; J gene: TRBJ2-7; CDR3 DNA: TGTGCCAGCAGTCCGGGACTAGTGGGAAGCGAGCAGTACTTC; CDR3 protein: CASSPGLVGSEQYF
V gene: TRBV18; clone size: many; D gene: -; J gene: TRBJ2-5; CDR3 DNA: TGTGCCAGCGCCGGACAGAGCGGCGAGACCCAGTACTTC; CDR3 protein: CASAGQSGETQYF
V gene: TRBV5-8; clone size: once; D gene: TRBD1; J gene: TRBJ1-4; CDR3 DNA: TGTGCCAGCAGCTTGCTTTACGGGACAGGGGGCCGTAATGAAAAACTGTTTTTT; CDR3 protein: CASSLLYGTGGRNEKLFF
V gene: TRBV30; clone size: few; D gene: TRBD2; J gene: TRBJ2-7; CDR3 DNA: TGTGCCTCCCGGGACTACCGTGCGGGGGAGCAGTACTTC; CDR3 protein: CASRDYRAGEQYF
V gene: TRBV9; clone size: -; D gene: TRBD1; J gene: TRBJ1-3; CDR3 DNA: TGTGCCAGCAGCGTAGGGTGGACAGGGTCTGGAAACACCATATATTTT; CDR3 protein: CASSVGWTGSGNTIYF
V gene: TRBV6-5; clone size: -; D gene: TRBD2; J gene: TRBJ2-7; CDR3 DNA: TGTGCCAGCAGTCCTCTAATAGCGGGAGTTCCCTACGAGCAGTACTTC; CDR3 protein: CASSPLIAGVPYEQYF
V gene: TRBV6-2/TRBV6-3; clone size: many; D gene: TRBD2; J gene: TRBJ2-3; CDR3 DNA: TGTGCCAGCAGTTACGGGAGGGTGCCCACAGATACGCAGTATTTT; CDR3 protein: CASSYGRVPTDTQYF
V gene: TRBV30; clone size: medium-sized; D gene: -; J gene: TRBJ1-3; CDR3 DNA: TGTGCCTGGAGTGTACGGGGCGGGGCGAGTTATGGAAACACCATATATTTT; CDR3 protein: CAWSVRGGASYGNTIYF
V gene: TRBV20-1; clone size: -; D gene: TRBD1; J gene: TRBJ2-1; CDR3 DNA: TGCAGTGCCGCTCCACAGGGGGTCTCCTACAATGAGCAGTTCTTC; CDR3 protein: CSAAPQGVSYNEQFF
V gene: TRBV7-2; clone size: -; D gene: -; J gene: TRBJ1-5; CDR3 DNA: TGTGCCAGCAGCTTAGGGCCAGGGAATCAGCCCCAGCATTTT; CDR3 protein: CASSLGPGNQPQHF
V gene: TRBV20-1; clone size: few; D gene: TRBD2; J gene: TRBJ2-3; CDR3 DNA: TGCAGTGCTAGAGACCCGACTAGCGGGAATTCGGCAGATACGCAGTATTTT; CDR3 protein: CSARDPTSGNSADTQYF
V gene: TRBV30; clone size: -; D gene: -; J gene: TRBJ1-2; CDR3 DNA: TGTGCCTGGAGTGTGACGGTTTATGGCTACACCTTC; CDR3 protein: CAWSVTVYGYTF
V gene: TRBV20-1; clone size: -; D gene: TRBD2; J gene: TRBJ2-1; CDR3 DNA: TGCAGTGCTAGCGCTAGCGGGAGTCAGTCCGATGAGCAGTTCTTC; CDR3 protein: CSASASGSQSDEQFF
V gene: TRBV6-2/TRBV6-3; clone size: few; D gene: TRBD1; J gene: TRBJ2-7; CDR3 DNA: TGTGCCAGCAGTTACATTAGACAGGGCGACCAGTACTTC; CDR3 protein: CASSYIRQGDQYF
V gene: TRBV30; clone size: -; D gene: -; J gene: TRBJ2-5; CDR3 DNA: TGTGCCTGGAGTGTGGCAGGGACGGAGACCCAGTACTTC; CDR3 protein: CAWSVAGTETQYF
V gene: TRBV11-2; clone size: -; D gene: TRBD2; J gene: TRBJ2-1; CDR3 DNA: TGTGCCAGCAGCTTAGTCCATAGCGGGAGGGGTATACGGAATGAGAAGTTCTTC; CDR3 protein: CASSLVHSGRGIRNEKFF